The 26 T cell receptor beta chains listed next were all sequenced from one sample in a study of shared clonotypes between healthy human individuals. The method was immunoSEQ multiplex PCR; TCRdb's version includes in-frame clones alone and lacks a portion of them. The sample shows more than 900,000 clones, 70% to 80% of them seen only once. The sequencing sample was made of memory CD4+ T cells from PBMCs. Subset indicated: CD45RA-negative fraction. Source of these receptors: a man younger than 35 in good health. Some clones in this sample may be carry-over from other donors' samples.

The J gene is TRBJ1-1, the V gene TRBV30, with D perhaps matching TRBD1 (6 bases). This CDR3 comprises 12 residues. Germline V gene data show CDR1 as GTSNPN and CDR2 as SVGIG (reference sequence). Trimming cost V 5 bases and J 9 bases, with 16 bases left between them. The CDR3 region is CAWRRDIRKAFF. Here the CDR3 DNA reads TGTGCCTGGCGGAGGGACATTAGAAAAGCTTTCTTT.

The CDR3 is CASSSVGGTYNEQFF. The CDR3 DNA reads as TGTGCCAGCAGCTCCGTAGGGGGTACCTACAATGAGCAGTTCTTC. This chain uses TRBV7-9 with TRBJ2-1, with D perhaps TRBD1 (6 bases). CDR3 length: 15 amino acids. Germline CDR1 reads SEHNR; CDR2 reads FQNEAQ (reference sequence). Trimming took 4 bases from V and 2 from J, leaving 12 bases between them.

This rearrangement joins TRBV5-1 to TRBJ2-3; 10 nucleotides agree with TRBD2. The CDR3 length is 17 residues. With V trimmed by 4 bases and J by 2 bases, 10 bases remained unmatched. Germline V lookup: CDR1 SGHRS, CDR2 YFSETQ. The CDR3 DNA reads as TGCGCCAGCAGCCGGATTGGGACTAGCGATTACACAGATACGCAGTATTTT. This sequence encodes CASSRIGTSDYTDTQYF.

For the CDR3, the DNA is TGTGCCAGCAGCATCGACCCCAGGGGTGGCTACACCTTC. Its protein is CASSIDPRGGYTF. This chain uses TRBV5-5 with TRBJ1-2, with D perhaps TRBD1 (6 bases). Germline-derived CDR1 and CDR2 are SGHKS and YYEKEE (reference sequence). The CDR3 covers 13 residues. V gave up 4 bases and J gave up 7 bases, with 14 bases separating them.

Remarks on this clone: The junction departs from germline at one end; a sequencing error may be responsible. The chain joins TRBV9 to TRBJ1-4; weak D call: TRBD1 (5 bases). The germline gives CDR1 SGDLS, CDR2 YYNGEE. This CDR3 region has 15 residues. CDR3 amino acids: CASSVEGRLNEELFF. CDR3 DNA: TGTGCCAGCAGCGTAGAGGGACGGCTTAATGAAGAACTGTTTTTT.

The rearrangement links TRBV4-1 to TRBJ2-3; D is perhaps TRBD1 or TRBD2 (5 bases each). The V gene's germline CDR1 is MGHRA and CDR2 YSYEKL. V lost 3 bases and J 4 bases, leaving 11 bases between the germline ends. This CDR3 has 14 amino acids. The CDR3 here is CASSQGRTADTQYF. The CDR3 DNA sequence: TGCGCCAGCAGCCAGGGACGGACGGCAGATACGCAGTATTTT.

The chain employs TRBV27 and TRBJ1-1; no definite D call. There are 15 residues in the CDR3. The germline CDR1 and CDR2 sequences are MNHEY and SMNVEV (reference sequence). Trimming took 1 base from V and 1 from J, leaving 10 bases between them. Here the CDR3 reads CASSLFGWRNTEAFF. CDR3 DNA sequence: TGTGCCAGCAGTTTATTCGGGTGGCGGAACACTGAAGCTTTCTTT.

The rearrangement uses TRBV28 and TRBJ1-3, with 7 bases identical to TRBD1. Unmatched junction bases numbered 6, after V lost 10 bases and J lost 0 bases. CDR1 and CDR2 (germline): MDHEN, SYDVKM. The CDR3 runs to 14 residues. The CDR3 spells CAILDRDSGNTIYF. The CDR3 DNA sequence: TGTGCCATCCTTGACAGGGACTCTGGAAACACCATATATTTT.

The chain uses TRBV5-1 and TRBJ2-3, with a tentative D call TRBD2 (6 bases). The CDR3 has 14 residues. V was shortened by 9 bases and J by 2 bases, with 16 bases between the two germline ends. The germline V gene encodes CDR1 SGHRS and CDR2 YFSETQ. CDR3 loop: CATTSASVTDTQYF. The CDR3, as DNA: TGCGCCACCACCTCGGCTAGCGTCACAGATACGCAGTATTTT.

V and J are TRBV5-1 and TRBJ2-1; 12 bases are a match to TRBD2. The CDR3 loop spans 15 amino acids. Germline trimming cut 5 bases from V and 6 bases from J; bases unmatched to any gene: 6. The germline CDR1 and CDR2 sequences are SGHRS and YFSETQ. The CDR3 sequence: CASRGLAGGPNEQFF. The CDR3 DNA reads TGCGCCAGCAGGGGCCTAGCGGGAGGGCCCAATGAGCAGTTCTTC.

This chain links TRBV5-8 with TRBJ2-1; 10 bases are shared with TRBD2. V lost 2 bases to trimming and J lost 5 bases; unmatched junction nucleotides: 4. Germline lookup yields CDR1 SGHTS and CDR2 YDEGEE. This CDR3 spans 15 amino acids. Here the CDR3 reads CASSFVAGGHNEQFF. The CDR3 region has the DNA TGTGCCAGCAGCTTCGTAGCGGGAGGCCACAATGAGCAGTTCTTC.

The V and J genes are TRBV11-1 and TRBJ2-1; D remains unclear. Trimming cost V 8 bases and J 1 base, with 12 bases left between them. Germline V lookup: CDR1 SGHAT, CDR2 FQDESV (reference sequence). The CDR3 covers 14 residues. The CDR3 nucleotides are TGTGCCAGCGGCCGGGTCCCATCCTACAATGAGCAGTTCTTC. Translating it yields CASGRVPSYNEQFF.

The table lists this clone with a few counts. The V call is TRBV29-1, the J call TRBJ2-1; TRBD2 might be the D (5 bases). The CDR3 spans 16 residues. V shed 4 bases and J shed 0 bases, with 16 bases lying between them. Looked up from germline, CDR1 is SQVTM and CDR2 is ANQGSEA. CDR3 sequence reads: CSVVPLAQSSYNEQFF. CDR3 DNA: TGCAGCGTTGTGCCCTTAGCGCAGAGCTCCTACAATGAGCAGTTCTTC.

In this sample, this clone turned up a few times. V is TRBV6-6 and J is TRBJ2-3; 8 bases are a match to TRBD1. The CDR3 loop spans 13 amino acids. Germline V gene data show CDR1 as MNHNY and CDR2 as SVGAGI (reference sequence). The ends lost 8 bases at V and 3 bases at J; junction bases unmatched: 4. The CDR3, as DNA: TGTGCCAGCGGGAGACAGGGGACAGATACGCAGTATTTT. Amino acid sequence: CASGRQGTDTQYF.

This clone was seen more than once but under ten times. The V and J genes are TRBV4-1 and TRBJ1-2; possible D gene TRBD1, 5 bases. Germline values: CDR1 MGHRA, CDR2 YSYEKL. Trimming left V 0 bases short and J 8 bases short, with 16 bases between. The CDR3 loop spans 15 amino acids. The CDR3 region has the DNA TGCGCCAGCAGCCAAGACGGGGGAGGAATCGGGGGCTACACCTTC. Translation: CASSQDGGGIGGYTF.

Comments on this clone: Distinct nucleotide sequences in the sample also encode this CDR3. The CDR3 here is CASSQETGNTEAFF. In DNA form, the CDR3 reads TGCGCCAGCAGCCAAGAGACAGGGAATACTGAAGCTTTCTTT. V is TRBV4-3 and J is TRBJ1-1; 7 nucleotides line up with TRBD1. Trimming at V came to 0 bases and at J to 5 bases, leaving 3 bases not matched to a gene. Germline CDR1 LGHNA, CDR2 YSLEER. This CDR3 is 14 amino acids long.

The chain links TRBV11-2 to TRBJ2-7; D is possibly TRBD2 (5 bases). V lost 5 bases to trimming and J lost 7 bases, with 21 bases between them. Germline-derived CDR1 and CDR2 are SGHAT and FQNNGV. The CDR3 is made up of 15 amino acids. CDR3 nucleotides: TGTGCCAGCAGCAAAAGGGCGGGTCTAACGGGGGAGCAGTACTTC. Protein: CASSKRAGLTGEQYF.

This chain uses TRBV20-1 with TRBJ2-7, with D perhaps matching TRBD2 (6 bases). Trimming removed 6 bases from V and 4 bases from J, with 10 bases in between. The CDR3 length is 11 residues. Germline CDR1 is DFQATT and CDR2 is SNEGSKA (reference sequence). For the CDR3, the DNA is TGCAGTGCCATGGGGAGGTACGAGCAGTACTTC. As protein: CSAMGRYEQYF.

V and J are TRBV5-1 and TRBJ2-1; 9 nucleotides match TRBD2. The CDR3 totals 14 residues. V dropped 4 bases and J dropped 8; count of bases not matched to a gene: 7. Germline values: CDR1 SGHRS, CDR2 YFSETQ. The DNA of the CDR3 is TGCGCCAGCAGCGGCGGGGGGGCCGGCCATGAGCAGTTCTTC. Translating gives CASSGGGAGHEQFF.

This clone was detected only a few times. The rearrangement joins TRBV11-3 to TRBJ1-1; D call uncertain. The length of the CDR3 is 14 residues. CDR1 and CDR2 (germline): SGHNT, YENEEA. Trimming shortened V by 0 bases and J by 5 bases, and 10 bases separated the two germline ends. CDR3 sequence (DNA): TGTGCCAGCAGCTTAGAGGGCGAGGGAACTGAAGCTTTCTTT. Protein: CASSLEGEGTEAFF.

The V and J genes are TRBV19 and TRBJ1-4; the D gene is possibly TRBD1 (5 bases). V dropped 5 bases and J dropped 5 bases, with 15 bases sitting between them. The V gene's germline CDR1 is LNHDA and CDR2 SQIVND (reference sequence). The CDR3 loop spans 15 amino acids. The CDR3 DNA is TGTGCCAGTAGTCCCCGACAGAGTAAGAATGAAAAACTGTTTTTT. It yields the protein CASSPRQSKNEKLFF.

The chain has TRBV5-1 and TRBJ2-7; possibly TRBD2 for D (5 bases). CDR1 and CDR2 from the germline V gene are SGHRS and YFSETQ. The CDR3 loop spans 17 amino acids. Trimming left V 4 bases short and J 5 bases short, with 25 bases between. CDR3 DNA: TGCGCCAGCAGCCCAAGAGGGAGCGGAACCCCCCTCCACGAGCAGTACTTC. It is translated as CASSPRGSGTPLHEQYF.

The rearrangement links TRBV7-3 to TRBJ1-2; D gene ambiguous. Trimming removed 2 bases from V and 5 bases from J, with 15 bases in between. The germline V gene has CDR1 SGHTA and CDR2 FQGTGA. There are 15 residues in the CDR3. CDR3 amino acids: CASSLGRGSGYGYTF. CDR3 nucleotide sequence: TGTGCCAGCAGCTTAGGACGGGGAAGCGGATATGGCTACACCTTC.

The chain couples TRBV5-1 to TRBJ2-4; no firm D call. Germline CDR1 SGHRS, CDR2 YFSETQ. The CDR3 consists of 16 residues. Trimming took 3 bases from V and 0 from J, leaving 13 bases between them. The CDR3 region has the DNA TGCGCCAGCAGCTCGGCCGCAGGCCCAGCCAAAAACATTCAGTACTTC. Translated: CASSSAAGPAKNIQYF.

The gene calls are TRBV5-1 and TRBJ2-5; D is unresolved. Germline V CDR1 and CDR2: SGHRS, YFSETQ. The CDR3 is 11 residues long. The V gene lost 7 bases and the J gene lost 4 bases, with 8 bases spanning the gap. Here the CDR3 DNA reads TGCGCCAGCGGCGGAAGAGAGACCCAGTACTTC. Its translation is CASGGRETQYF.

This sequence joins TRBV14 and TRBJ1-1; unclear D gene. This CDR3 has 14 residues. Germline CDR1 SGHDN, CDR2 FVKESK. Trimming left V 5 bases short and J 10 bases short, with 20 bases between. The CDR3 loop is CASSASQRGGVAFF. CDR3 nucleotides: TGTGCCAGCAGCGCTTCACAGCGGGGTGGTGTAGCTTTCTTT.